The entry below describes one T cell receptor (beta chain). Its antigen is still unknown. Sample time point: newly diagnosed GD, antithyroid drugs for less than 3 months. Extracted RNA from PBMCs served as the source of the TCR library. The sample belongs to a study of regulatory T cells in long-lasting Graves disease. Regarding the study as a whole: When disease was persistent, TRBV28, TRBJ1-2 and TRBJ2-5 were the favored segments.

CDR1 is LNHDA, CDR2 SQIVND, per germline (reference sequence). The CDR3 contains 15 residues. V lost 2 bases and J 0 bases, leaving 8 bases between the germline ends. To make TCR beta libraries, researchers used iRepertoire HTBI primers and Arm-PCR of CDR3 regions. In the source study's methods: The study identified 50 to 70 TRBV and 11 to 15 TRBJ segments across samples. Each CDR3 protein gets one entry after TCRdb re-called the multiplex PCR reads with MiXCR. None of the V and J calls come from the authors' own analysis; TCRdb made them. The profile shows fewer than 550,000 distinct CDR3 sequences, 15% to 20% of them singletons. A further study also used this sample, focusing on T cells in Graves' hyperthyroidism and ophthalmopathy. This second study notes: Appearing also in blood were most of the thyroid clonotypes expanded above 0.001. Stable hyperthyroidism was separated from ophthalmopathy by a model based on 13 V-J features.

The input for sequencing was peripheral blood mononuclear cells (PBMCs), taken at new diagnosis, from a patient treated with antithyroid drugs. The sequence was obtained from a woman aged 35-65 years with Graves disease. The chain is built from TRBV19 and TRBJ1-5; D might be TRBD1 (5 bases). The CDR3 spells CASSISQVSNQPQHF. CDR3 DNA sequence: TGTGCCAGTAGTATATCACAGGTTAGCAATCAGCCCCAGCATTTT. The whole variable domain, filled in from reference TRBV19 and TRBJ1-5, reads DGGITQSPKYLFRKEGQNVTLSCEQNLNHDAMYWYRQDPGQGLRLIYYSQIVNDFQKGDIAEGYSVSREKKESFPLTVTSAQKNPTAFYLCASSISQVSNQPQHFGDGTRLSIL.